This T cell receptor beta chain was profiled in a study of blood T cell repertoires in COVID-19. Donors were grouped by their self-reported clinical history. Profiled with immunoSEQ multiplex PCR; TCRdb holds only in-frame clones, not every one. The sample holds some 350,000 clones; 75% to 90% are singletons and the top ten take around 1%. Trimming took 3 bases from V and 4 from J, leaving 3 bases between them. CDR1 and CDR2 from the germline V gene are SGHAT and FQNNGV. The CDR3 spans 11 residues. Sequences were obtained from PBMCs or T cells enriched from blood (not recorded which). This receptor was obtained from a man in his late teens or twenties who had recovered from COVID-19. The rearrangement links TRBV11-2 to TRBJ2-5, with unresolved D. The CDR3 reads CASSFGETQYF. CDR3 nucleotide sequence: TGTGCCAGCAGCTTCGGAGAGACCCAGTACTTC.